The 16 T cell receptor beta chains below come from one sample, sequenced in a study of blood T cell repertoires in COVID-19 (dated by TCRdb to between 2020 and 2021). Libraries were made using the immunoSEQ multiplex PCR assay. Held by TCRdb, this immuneACCESS table contains in-frame sequences only and omits some clones. Under half of the omission traces to an unresolved V gene where checked; the cause of the rest is unknown. Present in this sample are about 300,000 clones, 85% to 90% of which were seen just once. Approximately 1.8% of the sample is in the top ten clones. Material: peripheral blood. These receptors were obtained from a woman in her twenties or thirties with COVID-19, enrolled during active disease.

This rearrangement joins TRBV27 to TRBJ2-6; a possible D gene is TRBD1 (5 bases). The CDR3 loop spans 14 amino acids. V dropped 3 bases and J dropped 4 bases, with 7 bases sitting between them. Germline V gene lookup returns CDR1 MNHEY and CDR2 SMNVEV (reference sequence). The CDR3 loop is CASSFRAGANVLTF. CDR3 in DNA: TGTGCCAGCAGTTTCAGGGCCGGGGCCAACGTCCTGACTTTC.

V usage is TRBV6-5 and J usage is TRBJ1-1; 7 nucleotides line up with TRBD1. Germline CDR1 is MNHEY and CDR2 is SVGAGI. The CDR3 consists of 14 residues. The ends lost 5 bases at V and 3 bases at J; junction bases unmatched: 6. In nucleotides, the CDR3 is TGTGCCAGCAGTAGGGGGCCAGGGGACACTGAAGCTTTCTTT. Residues: CASSRGPGDTEAFF.

This clone appeared a few times. The rearrangement links TRBV28 to TRBJ1-1; no definite D call. The germline V gene has CDR1 MDHEN and CDR2 SYDVKM. The CDR3 covers 15 residues. Trimming took 7 bases from V and 2 from J, leaving 17 bases between them. CDR3 amino acids: CASTEAGAYNTEAFF. The CDR3 DNA reads as TGTGCCAGCACCGAAGCGGGAGCCTACAACACTGAAGCTTTCTTT.

J is TRBJ2-1 and V is TRBV4-3, with TRBD2 matching 11 bases. V was pared by 4 bases and J by 9 bases, with 14 bases of the junction left unmatched. Germline V gene sequence: CDR1 LGHNA, CDR2 YSLEER. This CDR3 has 17 amino acids. The CDR3 DNA follows: TGCGCCAGCAGCCCCACAATAGCGGGGGGGCCGATAGGTGAGCAGTTCTTC. Translated: CASSPTIAGGPIGEQFF.

The V gene is TRBV6-2 or TRBV6-3, the J gene TRBJ1-4, with D unresolved. The V end was cut by 0 bases, the J end by 0 bases, with 5 bases between. This CDR3 is built from 15 residues. Per germline, CDR1 MNHEY and CDR2 SVGEGT. Written as DNA, the CDR3 is TGTGCCAGCAGTTACTCATCAGCAACTAATGAAAAACTGTTTTTT. Encoded protein: CASSYSSATNEKLFF.

The chain uses TRBV18 and TRBJ2-5, with D possibly TRBD2 on 5 matching bases. The length of the CDR3 is 14 residues. Trimming pared 4 bases from V and 2 bases from J, leaving 11 bases between. Germline lookup yields CDR1 KGHSH and CDR2 LQKENI. CDR3 in DNA: TGTGCCAGCTCACAGGAGAGCGGACAAGAGACCCAGTACTTC. Its translation: CASSQESGQETQYF.

V gene TRBV12-5 combines with J gene TRBJ2-2; D gene uncertain. In germline, CDR1 is LGHNT, CDR2 FRNRAP. The CDR3 totals 13 residues. Trimming removed 6 bases from V and 7 bases from J, with 12 bases in between. The CDR3 region is CASGPERGGELFF. As DNA, the CDR3 is TGTGCTAGTGGCCCCGAGCGTGGCGGGGAGCTGTTTTTT.

The rearrangement uses TRBV5-1 and TRBJ1-2; unclear D gene. Germline lookup yields CDR1 SGHRS and CDR2 YFSETQ. This CDR3 is built from 16 residues. V lost 0 bases to trimming and J lost 4 bases, with 16 bases between them. CDR3 sequence: CASSLVSAGYSYGYTF. In DNA, the CDR3 is TGCGCCAGCAGCTTGGTTTCTGCGGGGTACAGCTATGGCTACACCTTC.

The chain recombines TRBV28 with TRBJ1-5; D unresolved. Germline assignment: CDR1 MDHEN and CDR2 SYDVKM. V lost 10 bases and J lost 3, with 13 bases in between. The CDR3 is 13 amino acids. The CDR3 sequence: CATVPVLNQPQHF. The CDR3 coding sequence is TGTGCCACCGTTCCCGTACTCAATCAGCCCCAGCATTTT. The variable domain in full, completed from reference TRBV28 and TRBJ1-5, reads DVKVTQSSRYLVKRTGEKVFLECVQDMDHENMFWYRQDPGLGLRLIYFSYDVKMKEKGDIPEGYSVSREKKERFSLILESASTNQTSMYLCATVPVLNQPQHFGDGTRLSIL.

This clone was seen a handful of times. J is TRBJ1-5 and V is TRBV19; TRBD1 agrees at 7 bases. The J segment lost 7 bases and the V segment lost 1 base, leaving 7 bases of the junction unmatched. CDR1 and CDR2 from the germline V gene are LNHDA and SQIVND (reference sequence). This CDR3 comprises 15 residues. CDR3 in amino acids: CASSIGRQGGQPQHF. CDR3 nucleotides: TGTGCCAGTAGTATAGGAAGACAGGGTGGACAGCCCCAGCATTTT. Looking up the rest from reference TRBV19 and TRBJ1-5 gives the full variable domain: DGGITQSPKYLFRKEGQNVTLSCEQNLNHDAMYWYRQDPGQGLRLIYYSQIVNDFQKGDIAEGYSVSREKKESFPLTVTSAQKNPTAFYLCASSIGRQGGQPQHFGDGTRLSIL.

The V gene is TRBV4-3, the J gene TRBJ1-3, with unresolved D. V shed 1 base and J shed 0 bases, with 16 bases lying between them. The length of the CDR3 is 18 residues. Germline CDR1 and CDR2: LGHNA and YSLEER. This CDR3 reads CASSQAFYQVRSGNTIYF. The CDR3 DNA sequence: TGCGCCAGCAGCCAAGCATTCTATCAGGTTCGCTCTGGAAACACCATATATTTT.

Details on this clone: The junction differs from germline at one of its ends, possibly a read error. The rearrangement uses TRBV2 and TRBJ2-7; D ambiguous. Germline V CDR1 and CDR2: SNHLY, FYNNEI. The CDR3 totals 15 residues. CDR3 coding DNA: TGTGCCAGCAGCCGGGTCAGCCTAGAGTCCTCCGAGCAGTACTTC. Encoded protein: CASSRVSLESSEQYF. Supplemented by reference TRBV2 and TRBJ2-7, the full variable domain reads EPEVTQTPSHQVTQMGQEVILRCVPISNHLYFYWYRQILGQKVEFLVSFYNNEISEKSEIFDDQFSVERPDGSNFTLKIRSTKLEDSAMYFCASSRVSLESSEQYFGPGTRLTVT.

This rearrangement joins TRBV19 to TRBJ1-5, with 8 bases fitting TRBD1. The germline CDR1 and CDR2 sequences are LNHDA and SQIVND (reference sequence). There are 15 residues in the CDR3. Germline trimming cut 1 base from V and 6 bases from J; bases unmatched to any gene: 5. The chain's CDR3 is CASSIARTGIQPQHF. In DNA, the CDR3 is TGTGCCAGTAGTATAGCCCGGACAGGGATTCAGCCCCAGCATTTT.

The J gene is TRBJ1-3, the V gene TRBV15; D unresolved. Between the trimmed V and J ends, which lost 0 bases and 0 bases, there was a span of 18 bases. The CDR3 sequence is 19 residues long. Germline V lookup: CDR1 LNHNV, CDR2 YYDKDF (reference sequence). CDR3 residues: CATSRDLGRKGVSGNTIYF. The CDR3 region has the DNA TGTGCCACCAGCAGAGATCTCGGCCGGAAAGGAGTCTCTGGAAACACCATATATTTT.

The chain combines TRBV18 with TRBJ1-4; TRBD1 matches 10 bases. After removal of 3 bases from V and 8 bases from J, the junction contained 3 bases not matched to a gene. The germline V gene has CDR1 KGHSH and CDR2 LQKENI. CDR3 length equals 14 residues. CDR3 sequence: CASSPGTGVEKLFF. In DNA form, the CDR3 reads TGTGCCAGCTCACCGGGGACAGGGGTCGAAAAACTGTTTTTT.

V is TRBV15 and J is TRBJ1-5, with D unresolved. This CDR3 is built from 16 residues. V was trimmed by 0 bases and J by 2 bases, leaving 11 bases between them. Germline CDR1 reads LNHNV; CDR2 reads YYDKDF (reference sequence). The CDR3: CATSREPLEGNQPQHF. CDR3 in DNA: TGTGCCACCAGCAGAGAGCCCCTCGAGGGCAATCAGCCCCAGCATTTT.